This T cell receptor (beta chain) was sequenced for a study of T-cell reconstitution after alpha-beta-depleted transplantation in children. CDR3 length: 14 residues. Between the trimmed V and J ends, which lost 0 bases and 6 bases, there was a span of 8 bases. The germline V gene has CDR1 MNHNS and CDR2 SASEGT. Molecular barcoding with unique molecular identifiers was used for the TCRbeta library. TCRdb recomputed calls from the PCR reads with MiXCR, one row per CDR3 protein. The sample includes roughly 160,000 distinct CDR3 sequences, 11% of them seen just once. This clonotype appeared many times. This material consisted of PBMCs, taken before TCRalphabeta/CD19-depleted stem cell transplant. The V call is TRBV6-1, the J call TRBJ1-4; D gene unclear. The clonotype originates from a boy between 2 and 10 years old with acute myeloid leukemia, due to receive a stem cell transplant. In DNA, the CDR3 is TGTGCCAGCAGTGAAGCGCGCCAGGATGAAAAACTGTTTTTT. This encodes CASSEARQDEKLFF.